A selection of T cell receptor beta chains follows, all from one sample in a study of shared clonotypes between healthy human individuals. The method was immunoSEQ multiplex PCR; TCRdb's version includes in-frame clones alone and lacks a portion of them. The table lists 2 million to 2.5 million clones, over 85% of them singletons. The sequencing input was naive CD4+ T cells from PBMCs. The receptors come from a man aged 18 to 29 in good health. Some clones in this sample may be carry-over from other donors' samples. Both conserved end residues are part of each CDR3. Fields, in order: D gene, V gene, clone size, J gene, CDR3 protein, CDR3 DNA. The D gene is left open where the match is weak. Expanded clones get a size class; other rows say once, few or many, or leave the size out.

d_gene: TRBD1
v_gene: TRBV7-9
abundance: -
j_gene: TRBJ1-4
CDR3aa: CASSFTGASEKLFF
CDR3nt: TGTGCCAGCAGTTTCACAGGGGCGTCGGAAAAACTGTTTTTT

d_gene: TRBD1
v_gene: TRBV4-1
abundance: -
j_gene: TRBJ1-4
CDR3aa: CASSQQWTGQKLFF
CDR3nt: TGCGCCAGCAGCCAGCAATGGACAGGGCAAAAACTGTTTTTT

d_gene: -
v_gene: TRBV7-2
abundance: -
j_gene: TRBJ2-7
CDR3aa: CASSFETVTYEQYF
CDR3nt: TGTGCCAGCAGCTTCGAAACGGTAACCTACGAGCAGTACTTC

d_gene: -
v_gene: TRBV5-1
abundance: -
j_gene: TRBJ2-1
CDR3aa: CASSLASRNEQFF
CDR3nt: TGCGCCAGCAGCTTGGCCTCGAGAAATGAGCAGTTCTTC

d_gene: -
v_gene: TRBV7-2
abundance: once
j_gene: TRBJ1-1
CDR3aa: CASSTRTSTEAFF
CDR3nt: TGTGCCAGCAGCACCAGGACCAGCACTGAAGCTTTCTTT

d_gene: -
v_gene: TRBV18
abundance: -
j_gene: TRBJ2-5
CDR3aa: CASSPGVGYQETQYF
CDR3nt: TGTGCCAGCTCACCAGGGGTCGGGTACCAAGAGACCCAGTACTTC

d_gene: -
v_gene: TRBV28
abundance: -
j_gene: TRBJ2-7
CDR3aa: CASSAPGLGQYF
CDR3nt: TGTGCCAGCAGTGCCCCGGGTCTGGGGCAGTACTTC

d_gene: -
v_gene: TRBV18
abundance: -
j_gene: TRBJ1-5
CDR3aa: CASSPSLGQPQHF
CDR3nt: TGTGCCAGCTCACCATCCCTTGGACAGCCCCAGCATTTT

d_gene: TRBD1
v_gene: TRBV30
abundance: -
j_gene: TRBJ1-1
CDR3aa: CAWSVGGHTEAFF
CDR3nt: TGTGCCTGGAGTGTAGGGGGCCACACTGAAGCTTTCTTT

d_gene: TRBD2
v_gene: TRBV6-5
abundance: -
j_gene: TRBJ2-7
CDR3aa: CASSTSGKSSYEQYF
CDR3nt: TGTGCCAGCAGCACCAGCGGGAAGAGCTCCTACGAGCAGTACTTC

d_gene: -
v_gene: TRBV6-5
abundance: -
j_gene: TRBJ2-7
CDR3aa: CASSYRRGYSYEQYF
CDR3nt: TGTGCCAGCAGTTACCGTCGGGGATACTCCTACGAGCAGTACTTC

d_gene: TRBD2
v_gene: TRBV15
abundance: -
j_gene: TRBJ2-1
CDR3aa: CATSRVSGSPYNEQFF
CDR3nt: TGTGCCACCAGCAGAGTAAGCGGGAGTCCCTACAATGAGCAGTTCTTC

d_gene: TRBD1
v_gene: TRBV11-2
abundance: -
j_gene: TRBJ1-1
CDR3aa: CASSRITGGSFPLNTEAFF
CDR3nt: TGTGCCAGCAGCCGGATAACAGGGGGCTCCTTTCCTCTGAACACTGAAGCTTTCTTT

d_gene: -
v_gene: TRBV7-9
abundance: -
j_gene: TRBJ2-7
CDR3aa: CASSLIGGGLDEQYF
CDR3nt: TGTGCCAGCAGCTTAATTGGGGGAGGCCTTGACGAGCAGTACTTC

d_gene: -
v_gene: TRBV27
abundance: -
j_gene: TRBJ2-7
CDR3aa: CASSFAPRGGGRFDEQYF
CDR3nt: TGTGCCAGCAGTTTCGCGCCCCGAGGGGGCGGGAGATTCGACGAGCAGTACTTC